This T cell receptor (beta chain) was recovered during a study of T cell responses to AZD1222 COVID-19 vaccine (dated by TCRdb to 2020 to 2022). Study-level background: AZD1222 recipients whose second dose came at about 4 weeks and those whose second dose came at about 12 weeks were combined into one group, since spike-specific TCR depth and breadth did not differ between the two schedules. TCR sequencing covered over 230 trial participants: approximately 200 given two doses of AZD1222 and 26 given two doses of MenACWY control vaccine. Trial participants were enrolled by age into subgroups of 18-55, 56-69 and 70-plus years, and around 150, 28 and 57 TCR-sequenced participants, respectively, were included in these subgroups.

The full study reports these points: The 56-69-year group was small, and its depth increase did not reach significance, likely because of low power. Conclusions about previously exposed vaccinees are limited, since just 6 or 7 AZD1222 recipients were seropositive for SARS-CoV-2 at baseline. No day 14 peak-response samples were available, so repertoires were characterized only after the peak T cell response. Vaccine-associated CD4 TCRs spanned the whole spike protein, with dominant responses in regions 160-218 and 743-854. After two AZD1222 doses, both the breadth and the depth of spike-specific TCRs were significantly higher than at day 0 and than in MenACWY recipients. Participants were mostly white British and included more females than males, and it was suggested by the authors that clonal diversity may have been underestimated. Epitopes outside the regions mutated in the B.1.351 and B.1.1.7 variants were reportedly recognized by nearly half of the unique spike-specific TCRs.

The time point label corresponds to: baseline before first vaccination. Vaccinee samples were obtained from the UK trials COV001 and COV002, which included a single-blind randomized controlled phase 2/3 trial of AZD1222 (ChAdOx1 nCoV-19) in healthy adults. For TCRbeta chain sequencing, PBMC samples from trial participants were taken at day 0 and at day 28 after the second dose. Concerning this clone: The antigen it recognizes is unknown. Sequence at one end of the junction differs from germline and may be a read error.

The CDR3 regions of human TCRbeta chains were subjected to immunosequencing. Per the source publication's procedure: Repertoire TCRs were matched against a reference library of SARS-CoV-2-specific TCRs generated with the MIRA antigen-specificity platform. Breadth was defined as the fraction of unique TCRs that were SARS-CoV-2-associated, and depth was defined as the fraction of total T cells that were SARS-CoV-2-associated. Using the MIRA data, each spike-specific TCR was assigned both to the spike region to which the TCR was reactive and to a CD4 or CD8 class. Log10-transformed breadth and depth values were compared by one-way ANOVA with Sidak's multiple comparisons tests. TCRdb stores this immuneACCESS table with in-frame sequences only. Part of the clones is absent; in the studies checked, under half of the shortfall reflects unresolved V genes, and no reason is known for the rest. That table furnishes V, J and clone size, whereas the DNA furnished D and trimming. This sample comprises 120,000 or so clones, 88% of them detected only once. The ten largest make up approximately 5.4% of the sample.

The germline V gene gives CDR1 as SGHNT and CDR2 as YENEEA. The CDR3 has 13 amino acids, counting the end cysteine and phenylalanine. Only the CDR3 part of the read is kept: 39 bases, read in frame from the first base. The chain employs TRBV11-3 and TRBJ1-6; the D gene is not confidently resolved. Sequencing used peripheral blood, obtained on day 0 of AZD1222 vaccination. The receptor was isolated from an adult in good health. The DNA sequence is given as TGTGCCAGCAGCTTATCCTTTAATTCACCCCTCCACTTT. It is translated as CASSLSFNSPLHF.